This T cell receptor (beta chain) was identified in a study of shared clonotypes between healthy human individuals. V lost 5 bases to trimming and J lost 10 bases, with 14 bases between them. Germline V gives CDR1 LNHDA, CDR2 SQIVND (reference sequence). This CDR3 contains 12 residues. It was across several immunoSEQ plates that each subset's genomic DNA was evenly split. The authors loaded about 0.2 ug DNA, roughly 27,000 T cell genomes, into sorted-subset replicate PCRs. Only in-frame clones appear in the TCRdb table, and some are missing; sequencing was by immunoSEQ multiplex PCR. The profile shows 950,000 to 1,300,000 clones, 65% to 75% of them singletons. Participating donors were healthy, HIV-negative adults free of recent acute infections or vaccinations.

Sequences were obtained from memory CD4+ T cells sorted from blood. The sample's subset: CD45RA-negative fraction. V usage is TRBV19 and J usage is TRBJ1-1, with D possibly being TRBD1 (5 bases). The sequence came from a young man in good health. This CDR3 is CASSLNRKGAFF. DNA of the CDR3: TGTGCCAGTAGTTTAAACAGGAAAGGAGCTTTCTTT.